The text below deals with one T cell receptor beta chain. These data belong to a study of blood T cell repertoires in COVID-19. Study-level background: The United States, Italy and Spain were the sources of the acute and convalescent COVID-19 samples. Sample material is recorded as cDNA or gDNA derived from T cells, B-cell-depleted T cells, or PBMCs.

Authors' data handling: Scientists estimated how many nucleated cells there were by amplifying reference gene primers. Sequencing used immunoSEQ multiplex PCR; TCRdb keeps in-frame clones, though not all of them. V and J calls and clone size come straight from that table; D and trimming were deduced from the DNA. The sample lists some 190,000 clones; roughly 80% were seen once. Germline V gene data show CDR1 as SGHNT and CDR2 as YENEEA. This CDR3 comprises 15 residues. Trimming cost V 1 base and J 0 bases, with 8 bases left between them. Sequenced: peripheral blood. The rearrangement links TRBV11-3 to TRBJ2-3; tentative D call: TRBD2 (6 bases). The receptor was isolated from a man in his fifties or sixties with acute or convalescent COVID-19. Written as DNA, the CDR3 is TGTGCCAGCAGCTTAGTAAGCGGGAGCACAGATACGCAGTATTTT. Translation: CASSLVSGSTDTQYF.